This TCR beta chain is from a study of radiotherapy plus CTLA-4 blockade in lung cancer. Concerning this clone itself: At one end, the junction sequence differs from germline, possibly due to a read error. Other nucleotide sequences in the sample specify the same CDR3.

Looked up from germline, CDR1 is ENHRY and CDR2 is SYGVKD. The CDR3 loop spans 13 amino acids. Method: immunoSEQ multiplex PCR; TCRdb's copy keeps in-frame clones and lacks some. Here the sample spans 80,000 to 100,000 clones, 82% being singletons. The V call is TRBV10-3, the J call TRBJ1-2; 9 nucleotides line up with TRBD1. The specimen was peripheral blood, collected from a patient treated with radiotherapy plus ipilimumab. The source of this sequence is a human donor with non-small cell lung cancer who had a partial response to radiotherapy plus ipilimumab. The CDR3 loop reads CAISGQGPHGYTF. CDR3 DNA sequence: TGCGCCATCAGCGGACAGGGGCCACATGGCTACACCTTC.